Detailed here is one T cell receptor beta chain. As yet, its antigen is unknown. The data were taken from a study of beta chain features in type 1 diabetes. Study-wide findings and caveats: Since sequencing was performed on cDNA, cells with high TCR expression could be over-represented. A possible short-template PCR bias applies equally to patients and controls.

Of the isolated RNA, all was reverse transcribed, and so the sequenced material was expressed TCRB transcripts. Sequencing used immunoSEQ multiplex PCR; TCRdb keeps in-frame clones, though not all of them. The data hold around 430,000 clones, with approximately 30% observed a single time. Material: naive CD4+ T cells from blood. This TCR derives from a man aged 18 to 35 in good health.

The CDR3, as DNA: TGTGCCTGGAGTGTAGGTAGAGCGGGAGGCTACAATGAGCAGTTCTTC. This encodes CAWSVGRAGGYNEQFF. V and J are TRBV30 and TRBJ2-1; TRBD2 matches 9 bases. V lost 0 bases and J lost 3; bases outside the gene matches: 6. The CDR3 length is 16 residues. Germline assignment: CDR1 GTSNPN and CDR2 SVGIG (reference sequence). Variable domain in full (rest from reference TRBV30 and TRBJ2-1): SQTIHQWPATLVQPVGSPLSLECTVEGTSNPNLYWYRQAAGRGLQLLFYSVGIGQISSEVPQNLSASRPQDRQFILSSKKLLLSDSGFYLCAWSVGRAGGYNEQFFGPGTRLTVL.